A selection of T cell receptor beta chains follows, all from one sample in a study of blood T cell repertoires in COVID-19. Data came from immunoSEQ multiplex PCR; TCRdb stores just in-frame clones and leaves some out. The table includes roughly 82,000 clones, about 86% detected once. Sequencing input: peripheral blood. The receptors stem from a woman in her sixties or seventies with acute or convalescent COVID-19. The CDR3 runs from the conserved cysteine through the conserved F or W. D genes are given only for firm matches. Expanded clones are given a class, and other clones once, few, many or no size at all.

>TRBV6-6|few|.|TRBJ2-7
TGTGCCAGCAGTTATCCGGACTTAACCTACGAGCAGTACTTC
CASSYPDLTYEQYF
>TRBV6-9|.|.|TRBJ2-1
TGTGCCAGCACTACGTCCCGGACTAGGACGGGAAGGGGGGGCCTATATGAGCAGTTCTTC
CASTTSRTRTGRGGLYEQFF
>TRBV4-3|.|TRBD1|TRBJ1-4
TGCGCCAGCAGCCAAGATACAGGGGCGATCTCAACTAATGAAAAACTGTTTTTT
CASSQDTGAISTNEKLFF
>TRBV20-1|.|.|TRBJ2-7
TGCAGTGCTAGAGAAACTCACGAGCAGTACTTC
CSARETHEQYF
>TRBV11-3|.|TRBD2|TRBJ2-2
TGTGCCAGCAGCCCCTGGGGGGGTAAGGACACCGGGGAGCTGTTTTTT
CASSPWGGKDTGELFF
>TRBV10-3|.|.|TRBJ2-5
TGTGCCAGCGGGACAGCGCAAGCGTCCAATTCCGGGGAGACCCAGTACTTC
CASGTAQASNSGETQYF
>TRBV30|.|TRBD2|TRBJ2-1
TGTGCCTGGAGTCGGGGACTAGCGGGGGGGGATGAGCAGTTCTTC
CAWSRGLAGGDEQFF
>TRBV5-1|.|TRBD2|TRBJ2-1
TGCGCCAGCAGCTTGCTAGGGACTAGCGGGAGTTATGAGCAGTTCTTC
CASSLLGTSGSYEQFF
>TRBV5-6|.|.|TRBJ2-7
TGTGCCAGCAGCTTGGGACTCCCCGGGTCCTACGAGCAGTACTTC
CASSLGLPGSYEQYF
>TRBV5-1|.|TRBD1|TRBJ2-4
TGCGCCAGTACAACAGGGGGCAAAAACATTCAGTACTTC
CASTTGGKNIQYF
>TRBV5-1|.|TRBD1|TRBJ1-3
TGCGCCAGCAGCGCGGGACAGGGTGGAAACACCATATATTTT
CASSAGQGGNTIYF
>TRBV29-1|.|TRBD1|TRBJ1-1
TGCAGCGTTTTTTGGACAGGGAACACTGAAGCTTTCTTT
CSVFWTGNTEAFF
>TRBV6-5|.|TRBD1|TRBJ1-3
TGTGCCAGCAGCCCGGGACAGGGAAACACCATATATTTT
CASSPGQGNTIYF
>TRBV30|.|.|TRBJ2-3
TGTGCCTGGAGTGAAATAGGTACAGGGGGGGGAGATACGCAGTATTTT
CAWSEIGTGGGDTQYF
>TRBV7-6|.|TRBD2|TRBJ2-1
TGTGCCAGCAGCTTAATTGGGACTAGCGGGGGGTTCTACAATGAGCAGTTCTTC
CASSLIGTSGGFYNEQFF
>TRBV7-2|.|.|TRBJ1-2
TGTGCCAGCAGCCGGGGGGAGGTGGGCTATGGCTACACCTTC
CASSRGEVGYGYTF
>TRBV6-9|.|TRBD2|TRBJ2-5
TGTGCCATCCCCACGGGACTAGCGGGAGGGCCGGCTGAAGAGACCCAGTACTTC
CAIPTGLAGGPAEETQYF
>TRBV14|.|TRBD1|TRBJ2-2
TGTGCCAGCAGCCAACAGACAGGGCTCAACACCGGGGAGCTGTTTTTT
CASSQQTGLNTGELFF
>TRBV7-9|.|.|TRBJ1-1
TGTGCCAGCAGCCTGTACTCGGAAGCTTTCTTT
CASSLYSEAFF
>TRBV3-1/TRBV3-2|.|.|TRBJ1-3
TGTGCCAGCAGCCCGAGCTCTGGAAACACCATATATTTT
CASSPSSGNTIYF
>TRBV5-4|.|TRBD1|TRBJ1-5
TGTGCCAGCAGCAAGGACAGGGGTGAGGGTCAGCCCCAGCATTTT
CASSKDRGEGQPQHF
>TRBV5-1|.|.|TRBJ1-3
TGCGCCAGCAGCTCTGGGGCGTCCAGCCAGGGAAACACCATATATTTT
CASSSGASSQGNTIYF
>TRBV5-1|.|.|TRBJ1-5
TGCGCCAGCAGCGCTGACAGTAGCAATCAGCCCCAGCATTTT
CASSADSSNQPQHF
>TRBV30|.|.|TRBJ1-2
TGTGCCTGGAGTCAGAGAGGCTATGGCTACACCTTC
CAWSQRGYGYTF
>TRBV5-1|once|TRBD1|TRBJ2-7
TGCGCCAGCAGCTTACTCTTGGACAGGGGGGACTACGAGCAGTACTTC
CASSLLLDRGDYEQYF
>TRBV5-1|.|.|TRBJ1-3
TGCGCCAGCAGCTTGGCGACAGGTGTCGGAAACACCATATATTTT
CASSLATGVGNTIYF
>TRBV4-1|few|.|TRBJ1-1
TGCGCCAGCAGCCAGGGCTCCGCGGGAATGAACACTGAAGCTTTCTTT
CASSQGSAGMNTEAFF
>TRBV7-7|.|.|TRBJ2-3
TGTGCTAGCAGCTTATCCACAGTTAGCACAGATACGCAGTATTTT
CASSLSTVSTDTQYF
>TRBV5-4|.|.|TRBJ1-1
TGTGCCAGCAGCCCAATGAACACTGAAGCTTTCTTT
CASSPMNTEAFF
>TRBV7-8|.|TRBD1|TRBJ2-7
TGTGCCAGCAGCCGAACCGCCGCGCAGGGGGTATCCTACGAGCAGTACTTC
CASSRTAAQGVSYEQYF
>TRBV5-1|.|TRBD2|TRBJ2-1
TGCGCCAGCAGCTTGGATCCGGGGGGGCTTGGCAATGAGCAGTTCTTC
CASSLDPGGLGNEQFF
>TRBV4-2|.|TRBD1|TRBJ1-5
TGTGCCAGCAGCCAAGGGACAGGGGTTGGAAGCAATCAGCCCCAGCATTTT
CASSQGTGVGSNQPQHF
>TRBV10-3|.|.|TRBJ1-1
TGTGCCGCCTGGGAAGGGGCAGTCGCTGAAGCTTTCTTT
CAAWEGAVAEAFF
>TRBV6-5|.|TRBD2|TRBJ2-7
TGTGCCAGCACCGAAACCCCTAGCGGGACAGAGCAGTACTTC
CASTETPSGTEQYF
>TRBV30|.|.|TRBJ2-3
TGTGCCTGGAGTGGACTAGTCATGTCAGATACGCAGTATTTT
CAWSGLVMSDTQYF
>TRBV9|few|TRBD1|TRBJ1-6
TGTGCCAGCAGCGAGCAAGCCGGGACAGGGAATTCACCCCTCCACTTT
CASSEQAGTGNSPLHF
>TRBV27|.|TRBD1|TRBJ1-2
TGTGCCAGCGCCTCCCAGGGGGCGAAGGGCTACACCTTC
CASASQGAKGYTF
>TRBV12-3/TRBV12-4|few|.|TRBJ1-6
TGTGCCAGCAGTTTAGAAGGGGATTCACCCCTCCACTTT
CASSLEGDSPLHF
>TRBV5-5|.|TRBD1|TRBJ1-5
TGTGCCAGCACCGGTAGCGGACAGGGTACTAATCAGCCCCAGCATTTT
CASTGSGQGTNQPQHF
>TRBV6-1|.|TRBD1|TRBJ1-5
TGTGCCAGCAGTGAAAGGGACAGGGCTAGCAATCAGCCCCAGCATTTT
CASSERDRASNQPQHF
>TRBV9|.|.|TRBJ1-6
TGTGCCAGCAGCGTAGACAGCAATTATTCACCCCTCCACTTT
CASSVDSNYSPLHF
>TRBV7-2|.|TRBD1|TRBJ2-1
TGTGCCAGCAGCTCGACAGGGGGGACCTACAATGAGCAGTTCTTC
CASSSTGGTYNEQFF
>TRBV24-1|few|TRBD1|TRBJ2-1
TGTGCCACCAGTGACCCAGGGACAGGGGGGGGCCGTGAGCAGTTCTTC
CATSDPGTGGGREQFF
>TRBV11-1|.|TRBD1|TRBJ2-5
TGTGCCAGCAGCTTGACAGGGGAAGAGACCCAGTACTTC
CASSLTGEETQYF
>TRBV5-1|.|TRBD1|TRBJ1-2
TGCGCCAGCAGCTTGGGAGGGACAGCTAACTATGGCTACACCTTC
CASSLGGTANYGYTF
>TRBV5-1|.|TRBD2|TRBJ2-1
TGCGCCAGCAGCTCGGGACTAGCGGGAGGGGCTGAGCAGTTCTTC
CASSSGLAGGAEQFF
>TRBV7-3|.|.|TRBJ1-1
TGTGCCAGCAGCTTGTTGGGCAGCAACACTGAAGCTTTCTTT
CASSLLGSNTEAFF
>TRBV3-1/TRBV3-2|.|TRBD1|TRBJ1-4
TGTGCCAGCAGCCCTGACAGGGTAGTTGAAAAACTGTTTTTT
CASSPDRVVEKLFF
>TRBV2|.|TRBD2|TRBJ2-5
TGTGCCAGCAGTGAACTAGCGGGGGAGACCCAGTACTTC
CASSELAGETQYF